These 20 T cell receptor beta chains were all obtained from the same sample, sequenced in a study of Ad26.COV2.S vaccination and SARS-CoV-2 variants. Specified treatment: around 19 received Ad26.COV2.S at low or high dose, single or two shots; about 5 received placebo; per-sample allocation not given. Sampling took place 63 days after the first vaccine or placebo injection. The assay was immunoSEQ multiplex PCR, and TCRdb's table has in-frame clones only and misses some. The profile covers 500,000 or so clones, with roughly 89% appearing a single time and about 2.5% taken by the ten largest. The starting material was peripheral blood, obtained in a trial of Ad26.COV2.S vaccine versus placebo. The origin of the receptors is a person between 18 and 65 years old who received the Ad26.COV2.S COVID-19 vaccine or a placebo.

The count of this clone is one. The J gene is TRBJ2-7, the V gene TRBV6-5; D unresolved. The V end lost 2 bases, the J end lost 3 bases, and 11 bases lay between the germline ends. CDR1 is MNHEY, CDR2 SVGAGI, per germline. This CDR3 is built from 14 residues. CDR3 residues: CASSYTGSDYEQYF. The CDR3 DNA sequence: TGTGCCAGCAGTTACACCGGATCAGACTACGAGCAGTACTTC.

The V and J genes are TRBV7-8 and TRBJ2-5; no definite D call. The V gene lost 5 bases and the J gene lost 7 bases, with 17 bases spanning the gap. Germline assignment: CDR1 SGHVS and CDR2 FQNEAQ. This CDR3 has 14 residues. The CDR3 spells CASSSILGRGTQYF. The CDR3 region has the DNA TGTGCCAGCAGCAGTATATTGGGTCGTGGGACCCAGTACTTC.

The chain recombines TRBV5-8 with TRBJ2-5; 9 nucleotides align to TRBD1. The CDR3 totals 13 residues. Trimming at V came to 3 bases and at J to 5 bases, leaving 2 bases not matched to a gene. Germline loops: CDR1 SGHTS, CDR2 YDEGEE. The CDR3 region is CASSYRGPETQYF. CDR3 nucleotide sequence: TGTGCCAGCAGCTACAGGGGGCCGGAGACCCAGTACTTC.

This clone was found a few times. The chain employs TRBV29-1 and TRBJ2-7, with 7 bases aligning to TRBD2. With V trimmed by 4 bases and J by 1 base, 10 bases remained unmatched. The length of the CDR3 is 15 residues. Per the germline V gene, CDR1 is SQVTM and CDR2 is ANQGSEA. CDR3 protein: CSVVLLREGSYEQYV. The DNA for the CDR3 is TGCAGCGTTGTATTGTTGAGGGAGGGGTCCTACGAGCAGTACGTC.

The DNA for the CDR3 is TGTGCCAGCACCTGGACAGAATGGAATGAAAAACTGTTTTTT. Its translation is CASTWTEWNEKLFF. The chain has TRBV2 and TRBJ1-4; tentative D call: TRBD1 (6 bases). The CDR3 length is 14 residues. CDR1 is SNHLY, CDR2 FYNNEI, per germline. With 7 bases removed from V and 5 bases from J, the gap between germline ends came to 14 bases.

The DNA for the CDR3 is TGTGCCAGCAGCCGACAGAACACCGGGGAGCTGTTTTTT. The encoded protein is CASSRQNTGELFF. V is TRBV7-9 and J is TRBJ2-2, with unresolved D. The CDR3 is 13 residues long. CDR1 SEHNR and CDR2 FQNEAQ come from the germline V gene (reference sequence). Trimming took off 5 bases at V and 1 base at J, with 5 bases between the two ends.

The chain links TRBV6-5 to TRBJ1-5, with D uncertain. Germline V gene sequence: CDR1 MNHEY, CDR2 SVGAGI. The CDR3 runs 14 residues. V gave up 6 bases and J gave up 0 bases, with 9 bases separating them. Here the CDR3 reads CASSRGYSNQPQHF. CDR3 DNA sequence: TGTGCCAGCAGCCGCGGTTATAGCAATCAGCCCCAGCATTTT.

The chain carries TRBV3-1 (or the pseudogene TRBV3-2) and TRBJ2-7; no clear D gene. Trimming took 1 base from V and 3 from J, leaving 1 base between them. In germline, CDR1 is LGHDT, CDR2 YNNKEL (reference sequence). The CDR3 is made up of 11 amino acids. For the CDR3, the DNA is TGTGCCAGCAGCCAAGGCTACGAGCAGTACTTC. This sequence encodes CASSQGYEQYF.

With respect to this clone: Other DNA sequences within the sample encode an identical CDR3. V usage is TRBV5-1 and J usage is TRBJ2-5, with D possibly matching TRBD2 (6 bases). Trimming stripped 2 bases from V and 2 bases from J, with 7 bases between. The V gene's germline CDR1 is SGHRS and CDR2 YFSETQ. The CDR3 has 13 residues. The CDR3 loop reads CASSFAGQETQYF. In DNA, the CDR3 is TGCGCCAGCAGCTTTGCGGGGCAAGAGACCCAGTACTTC.

The chain links TRBV19 to TRBJ1-4, with D possibly being TRBD1 (6 bases). CDR1 is LNHDA and CDR2 is SQIVND in the germline V gene (reference sequence). The CDR3 length is 14 residues. V was pared by 3 bases and J by 8 bases, with 13 bases between. The CDR3 reads CASSIRDIGEKLFF. The DNA for the CDR3 is TGTGCCAGTAGTATCCGGGACATCGGGGAAAAACTGTTTTTT.

The rearrangement links TRBV6-2 or TRBV6-3 to TRBJ1-4, with a weak D call TRBD1 (5 bases). Per germline, CDR1 MNHEY and CDR2 SVGEGT. The CDR3 spans 15 residues. Trimming took off 3 bases at V and 5 bases at J, with 13 bases between the two ends. The CDR3 sequence: CASSYRDFRNEKLFF. As DNA, the CDR3 is TGTGCCAGCAGTTATCGGGACTTTCGGAATGAAAAACTGTTTTTT.

The chain employs TRBV4-3 and TRBJ2-1; D might be TRBD2 (6 bases). The CDR3 sequence is 13 residues long. The V end lost 3 bases, the J end lost 8 bases, and 11 bases lay between the germline ends. Germline V gives CDR1 LGHNA, CDR2 YSLEER. This chain's CDR3 is CASSQGWGDEQFF. The CDR3 DNA follows: TGCGCCAGCAGCCAGGGATGGGGGGATGAGCAGTTCTTC.

This chain links TRBV19 with TRBJ2-4; D unresolved. This CDR3 spans 18 amino acids. CDR1 is LNHDA, CDR2 SQIVND, per germline (reference sequence). The germline V and J ends were trimmed by 0 bases and 0 bases, with 15 bases remaining between them. This chain's CDR3 is CASSIDGPERVAKNIQYF. CDR3 DNA sequence: TGTGCCAGTAGTATAGACGGTCCAGAACGGGTAGCCAAAAACATTCAGTACTTC.

The rearrangement joins TRBV11-2 to TRBJ1-2; no clear D. The CDR3 is made up of 15 amino acids. Germline V gene data show CDR1 as SGHAT and CDR2 as FQNNGV. V lost 0 bases and J lost 6, with 14 bases in between. The CDR3 spells CASSLEAGLAHGYTF. CDR3 bases: TGTGCCAGCAGCTTAGAGGCAGGTCTAGCGCATGGCTACACCTTC.

The chain has TRBV4-2 and TRBJ1-4; 9 nucleotides line up with TRBD1. CDR3 length: 14 amino acids. J lost 6 bases, V lost 5 bases, and 4 bases had no gene match. Germline V gives CDR1 LGHNA, CDR2 YNFKEQ. CDR3 sequence: CASSVRDRDEKLFF. The CDR3 nucleotides read TGTGCCAGCAGCGTCCGGGACAGGGATGAAAAACTGTTTTTT.

In DNA, the CDR3 is TGTGCCACCAGCCTCCCCCGAAGGAGTCCCACAGATACGCAGTATTTT. It encodes CATSLPRRSPTDTQYF. The chain has TRBV15 and TRBJ2-3; no reliable D call. Germline V gives CDR1 LNHNV, CDR2 YYDKDF (reference sequence). The CDR3 has 16 residues. The V end lost 5 bases, the J end lost 2 bases, and 17 bases lay between the germline ends.

This chain connects TRBV9 to TRBJ2-1, with TRBD2 identical over 11 bases. Germline trimming cut 0 bases from V and 8 bases from J; bases unmatched to any gene: 7. The CDR3 covers 16 residues. Germline values: CDR1 SGDLS, CDR2 YYNGEE. The DNA of the CDR3 is TGTGCCAGCAGCGTAGTAGCGGGGGGGCTTAGGGATGAGCAGTTCTTC. Its translation: CASSVVAGGLRDEQFF.

The J gene is TRBJ2-3, the V gene TRBV9, with 7 positions matching TRBD1. The germline V gene has CDR1 SGDLS and CDR2 YYNGEE. The CDR3 has 15 amino acids. The V segment lost 1 base and the J segment 6 bases; nucleotides outside the gene matches: 8. The CDR3 sequence: CASSVLTGKGDTQYF. Written as DNA, the CDR3 is TGTGCCAGCAGCGTACTGACAGGGAAAGGGGATACGCAGTATTTT.

The chain couples TRBV9 to TRBJ2-2; D possibly corresponds to TRBD1 (5 bases). CDR3 length equals 14 residues. The V end lost 4 bases, the J end lost 7 bases, and 14 bases lay between the germline ends. Looked up from germline, CDR1 is SGDLS and CDR2 is YYNGEE. The CDR3 DNA follows: TGTGCCAGCAGCCCTTGGGGCTTCGACGGGGAGCTGTTTTTT. It specifies CASSPWGFDGELFF.

The CDR3 reads CASRGGTTTNEKLFF. In DNA form, the CDR3 reads TGTGCCTCCCGGGGCGGTACTACAACTAATGAAAAACTGTTTTTT. J is TRBJ1-4 and V is TRBV4-2; TRBD1 is a possible D gene (5 bases). The ends were cut back, 11 bases at V and 0 bases at J, with 16 bases in the middle. CDR3 length: 15 amino acids. Germline CDR1 is LGHNA and CDR2 is YNFKEQ.